This T cell receptor (beta chain) was found in a study of blood T cell repertoires in COVID-19 (dated by TCRdb to the early 2020s). About the study as a whole: Samples covering the acute and convalescent phases of COVID-19 were provided by collaborators in the United States, Italy and Spain. The material from the prospective study consisted of cDNA or gDNA derived from T cells, B-cell-depleted T cells, or PBMCs. Subjects who had been exposed to COVID-19, were actively infected with it, or had recovered from it provided the deeply sampled blood TCRbeta repertoires that made up the dataset. A freely available public database, intended as a resource for researchers studying the immune response to SARS-CoV-2, is where the repertoires were released. Samples were obtained from the ongoing ImmuneRACE study (first 160 participants) and from over 1,000 subjects provided by 6 global collaborators. Nearly every sample came with metadata listing a de-identified subject ID, COVID-19 status, age in years and sex. HLA class I and class II types, where available, came from metadata supplied by the sample provider rather than from assay-based typing.

V drops 7 bases and J drops 2 bases, leaving 11 bases in between. From its cysteine to its phenylalanine, the CDR3 spans 13 amino acids. Left in the record is the CDR3 DNA by itself, 39 bases read in frame from the first base. The germline V gene (reference sequence) yields SEHNR for CDR1 and FQNEAQ for CDR2. TCRbeta CDR3 regions were amplified from genomic DNA by means of the immunoSEQ Assay, a bias-controlled multiplex PCR. The authors' analysis ran thus. Within the assay, amplification of reference gene primers was used to estimate how many nucleated cells each sample contained. To quantify the absolute abundance of each unique TCRbeta CDR3 rearrangement, sequence reads were collapsed and filtered. For each sample, productive Simpson clonality was calculated as the square root of Simpson's diversity index across productive rearrangements. The table comes from immuneACCESS by way of TCRdb, which keeps in-frame sequences with V and J called. Part of the clones is missing from these tables; in studies checked, under half for an unresolved V gene and the rest for unknown reasons. V and J calls and clone size are those listed in that table; D and trimming were worked out from the DNA. The sample yields approximately 210,000 clones; about four fifths were counted once. Jointly, the top ten make up about 8.9% of the sample.

About this clone itself: This clone's antigen is unknown. No base quality values were provided; no much bigger clone lies one nucleotide off.

Overall study results and their limits: How much clinical and demographic metadata was included differed by source and by participant, and the metadata was provided uncurated.

Participants in the prospective study were enrolled through a virtual design, were aged about 18 to 90 years, and lived in 24 United States geographic areas. Cohort assignment in the prospective study relied on participant-reported clinical history from a screening survey and a study questionnaire. In the prospective study, mobile phlebotomists collected whole blood, serum and a nasopharyngeal or oropharyngeal swab from each participant. Prospective study participants could optionally give additional blood draws and questionnaires over a roughly two-month period. Before DNA extraction, prospective study blood samples were shipped either frozen or at room temperature.

Recombination linked TRBV7-9 to TRBJ2-5; tentative D gene TRBD1, with 5 bases matching. This receptor was identified in a woman in her fifties or sixties with acute COVID-19. Sequenced input: PBMCs or T cells enriched from blood (not recorded which). The CDR3 has the sequence CASTHGAQETQYF. In nucleotides, the sequence is TGTGCCAGCACCCATGGGGCACAAGAGACCCAGTACTTC.